These 25 T cell receptor beta chains came from one sample sequenced in a study of T-cell reconstitution after alpha-beta-depleted transplantation in children. The TCRbeta library incorporated unique molecular identifiers. MiXCR, run by TCRdb on the PCR reads, gives a single entry per CDR3 protein. The sample consists of just under 150,000 distinct CDR3 sequences, 7.5% to 9% of them appearing once. The sequencing used PBMCs, mostly from graft donor cells, collected 180 days after TCRalphabeta/CD19-depleted stem cell transplant. The receptors come from a female patient younger than 10 who had a stem cell transplant for congenital amegakaryocytic thrombocytopenia, so the T cells may come from the graft donor.

This clonotype came up many times. The chain recombines TRBV7-9 with TRBJ2-1, with TRBD2 as a possible D gene (6 bases). Per germline, CDR1 SEHNR and CDR2 FQNEAQ (reference sequence). The CDR3 sequence is 15 residues long. The V end lost 3 bases, the J end lost 8 bases, and 17 bases lay between the germline ends. The CDR3 loop is CASSLGRDFYYEQFF. CDR3 nucleotide sequence: TGTGCCAGCAGCTTGGGGCGGGACTTTTACTATGAGCAGTTCTTC.

This clonotype was detected ten times or more. The chain recombines TRBV20-1 with TRBJ1-4; D remains ambiguous. The CDR3 is made up of 16 amino acids. Deletions cut 6 bases from V and 8 bases from J, with 25 bases between. Looked up from germline, CDR1 is DFQATT and CDR2 is SNEGSKA (reference sequence). The CDR3: CSALTITASGGEKLFF. In DNA, the CDR3 is TGCAGTGCCCTAACCATTACGGCCTCGGGTGGCGAAAAACTGTTTTTT.

This clonotype was seen ten or more times. The DNA for the CDR3 is TGCGCCAGCAGCTTGGGACAGCCCGCATATGAGCAGTTCTTC. Translated, it gives CASSLGQPAYEQFF. The chain recombines TRBV5-1 with TRBJ2-1, with D possibly being TRBD1 (5 bases). V gave up 0 bases and J gave up 8 bases, with 12 bases separating them. Germline CDR1 reads SGHRS; CDR2 reads YFSETQ. The CDR3 totals 14 residues.

The table lists this clonotype with many counts. The chain employs TRBV5-5 and TRBJ2-2; D tentatively fits TRBD1 or TRBD2 (6 bases each). V was shortened by 8 bases and J by 1 base, with 12 bases between the two germline ends. This CDR3 spans 14 amino acids. Germline lookup yields CDR1 SGHKS and CDR2 YYEKEE (reference sequence). CDR3 sequence reads: CASSRGENTGELFF. Here the CDR3 DNA reads TGTGCCAGTAGTAGGGGGGAGAACACCGGGGAGCTGTTTTTT.

The rearrangement uses TRBV12-5 and TRBJ2-1; 10 nucleotides align to TRBD1. The CDR3 sequence is 16 residues long. Germline CDR1 LGHNT, CDR2 FRNRAP. V was pared by 2 bases and J by 5 bases, with 6 bases of the junction left unmatched. This CDR3 reads CASGLSGDRGHNEQFF. CDR3 nucleotides: TGTGCTAGTGGTTTGTCCGGGGACAGGGGACACAATGAGCAGTTCTTC. Using reference TRBV12-5 and TRBJ2-1 for the parts outside the CDR3, the full variable domain is DARVTQTPRHKVTEMGQEVTMRCQPILGHNTVFWYRQTMMQGLELLAYFRNRAPLDDSGMPKDRFSAEMPDATLATLKIQPSEPRDSAVYFCASGLSGDRGHNEQFFGPGTRLTVL.

This clonotype was detected only a few times. The gene calls are TRBV20-1 and TRBJ1-2, with 9 bases that match TRBD1. There are 12 residues in the CDR3. V trimming: 5 bases; J trimming: 7 bases; junction bases outside the gene matches: 5. Germline V gives CDR1 DFQATT, CDR2 SNEGSKA (reference sequence). The CDR3 DNA follows: TGCAGTGCTGACAGGGGGAACGGTGGCTACACCTTC. Protein: CSADRGNGGYTF.

This clonotype was detected ten times or more. The rearrangement uses TRBV12-3 or TRBV12-4 and TRBJ2-7, with D possibly being TRBD1 (6 bases). V lost 3 bases to trimming and J lost 0 bases, with 9 bases between them. This CDR3 region has 14 residues. The CDR3 protein is CASSLWDTSYEQYF. The CDR3 DNA reads as TGTGCCAGCAGTTTGTGGGACACCTCCTACGAGCAGTACTTC.

Ten or more counts support this clonotype. This chain joins TRBV7-3 and TRBJ2-2; D uncertain. The CDR3 is 13 residues long. Trimming stripped 5 bases from V and 3 bases from J, with 7 bases between. Looked up from germline, CDR1 is SGHTA and CDR2 is FQGTGA. The CDR3 DNA sequence: TGTGCCAGCAGCGAAGCCTACACCGGGGAGCTGTTTTTT. Translation gives CASSEAYTGELFF.

This rearrangement joins TRBV5-1 to TRBJ2-1; D is possibly TRBD2 (6 bases). The CDR3 is made up of 14 amino acids. CDR1 SGHRS and CDR2 YFSETQ come from the germline V gene. V was trimmed by 5 bases and J by 3 bases, leaving 12 bases between them. The CDR3 spells CASRGLASYNEQFF. The DNA of the CDR3 is TGCGCCAGCAGAGGTCTAGCGAGCTACAATGAGCAGTTCTTC.

This clonotype was recorded at least ten times. The chain employs TRBV29-1 and TRBJ2-5; D is undetermined. V lost 3 bases and J 5 bases, leaving 10 bases between the germline ends. The CDR3 length is 12 residues. CDR1 and CDR2 (germline): SQVTM, ANQGSEA. The CDR3 loop reads CSVEVSRETQYF. The CDR3 DNA follows: TGCAGCGTTGAGGTCTCCCGGGAGACCCAGTACTTC. The full variable domain, rest sourced from reference TRBV29-1 and TRBJ2-5, is SAVISQKPSRDICQRGTSLTIQCQVDSQVTMMFWYRQQPGQSLTLIATANQGSEATYESGFVIDKFPISRPNLTFSTLTVSNMSPEDSSIYLCSVEVSRETQYFGPGTRLLVL.

This clonotype was picked up many times. The V and J genes are TRBV28 and TRBJ2-7; either TRBD1 or TRBD2 may supply D (6 bases each). The CDR3 is 17 amino acids. Germline lookup yields CDR1 MDHEN and CDR2 SYDVKM. Trimming took off 3 bases at V and 2 bases at J, with 20 bases between the two ends. CDR3 DNA sequence: TGTGCCAGCAGTTTTTCCACGGGGGCCCCTTACGCCTACGAGCAGTACTTC. Translating it yields CASSFSTGAPYAYEQYF. Looking up the rest from reference TRBV28 and TRBJ2-7 gives the full variable domain: DVKVTQSSRYLVKRTGEKVFLECVQDMDHENMFWYRQDPGLGLRLIYFSYDVKMKEKGDIPEGYSVSREKKERFSLILESASTNQTSMYLCASSFSTGAPYAYEQYFGPGTRLTVT.

This clonotype appeared many times. The rearrangement uses TRBV7-6 and TRBJ2-1, with TRBD2 matching over 8 bases. Unmatched junction bases numbered 15, after V lost 6 bases and J lost 8 bases. The CDR3 is made up of 16 amino acids. In germline, CDR1 is SGHVS, CDR2 FNYEAQ. CDR3 in amino acids: CASSNRVLAGYYEQFF. CDR3 DNA sequence: TGTGCCAGCAGTAATAGGGTATTAGCGGGGTACTATGAGCAGTTCTTC.

This clonotype was counted between two and nine times. The J gene is TRBJ1-4, the V gene TRBV3-1; no firm D call. This CDR3 has 15 amino acids. The V end lost 0 bases, the J end lost 11 bases, and 16 bases lay between the germline ends. The germline V gene has CDR1 LGHDT and CDR2 YNNKEL (reference sequence). CDR3 nucleotides: TGTGCCAGCAGCCAAGAGGCAGCCCACACGGAGAAACTGTTTTTT. Translation gives CASSQEAAHTEKLFF.

The chain is built from TRBV28 and TRBJ1-2; no definite D call. The CDR3 extends over 14 amino acids. Trimming stripped 2 bases from V and 2 bases from J, with 9 bases between. CDR1 MDHEN and CDR2 SYDVKM come from the germline V gene. CDR3 amino acids: CASSLISGNYGYTF. The CDR3 nucleotides read TGTGCCAGCAGTTTAATATCGGGGAACTATGGCTACACCTTC.

About this clonotype itself: Because it lacks the conserved phenylalanine or tryptophan at the end, this CDR3 is likely a read error. This sequence joins TRBV5-1 and TRBJ1-1, with 9 bases identical to TRBD1. The V segment lost 7 bases and the J segment 5 bases; nucleotides outside the gene matches: 3. Germline CDR1 SGHRS, CDR2 YFSETQ. The CDR3 is 12 residues long. CDR3 residues: CASGQGRTEAFL. CDR3 nucleotide sequence: TGCGCCAGCGGACAGGGGAGGACTGAAGCTTTCTTG.

This clonotype is termed medium-sized (0.01 to 0.1%). V usage is TRBV20-1 and J usage is TRBJ2-1; 12 nucleotides match TRBD2. Germline-derived CDR1 and CDR2 are DFQATT and SNEGSKA (reference sequence). This CDR3 has 15 residues. After removal of 2 bases from V and 9 bases from J, the junction contained 8 bases not matched to a gene. This chain's CDR3 is CSARRLAGGRGEQFF. CDR3 sequence (DNA): TGCAGTGCTAGACGCCTAGCGGGGGGGCGTGGTGAGCAGTTCTTC.

This chain connects TRBV7-7 to TRBJ2-5; possibly TRBD2 for D (6 bases). Deletions cut 0 bases from V and 1 base from J, with 9 bases between. The germline V gene has CDR1 SSHAT and CDR2 FNYEAQ (reference sequence). CDR3 length: 15 amino acids. The CDR3: CASSLAFSGQETQYF. Here the CDR3 DNA reads TGTGCCAGCAGCTTAGCCTTTAGCGGCCAAGAGACCCAGTACTTC.

This clonotype was observed many times. The V and J genes are TRBV6-5 and TRBJ2-2; 9 bases line up with TRBD1. The trim removed 6 bases at V and 4 bases at J, leaving 9 bases unmatched. The CDR3 runs to 16 residues. CDR1 is MNHEY, CDR2 SVGAGI, per germline. The CDR3 sequence: CASSRGQGSGTGELFF. The CDR3 region has the DNA TGTGCCAGCAGCAGGGGACAGGGTAGCGGCACCGGGGAGCTGTTTTTT.

This clonotype was found many times. This chain connects TRBV7-9 to TRBJ2-1; no definite D call. The germline V and J ends were trimmed by 3 bases and 4 bases, with 7 bases remaining between them. Germline CDR1 is SEHNR and CDR2 is FQNEAQ (reference sequence). This CDR3 is built from 13 residues. The CDR3 DNA reads TGTGCCAGCAGCTTGTTCACTTACAATGAGCAGTTCTTC. Its protein is CASSLFTYNEQFF.

This clonotype occurred many times. The chain employs TRBV10-2 and TRBJ2-3, with a possible D match to TRBD2 (5 bases). V shed 0 bases and J shed 5 bases, with 15 bases lying between them. This CDR3 spans 16 amino acids. Germline V lookup: CDR1 WSHSY, CDR2 SAAADI. The CDR3 region is CASSESDVDYEDTQYF. DNA of the CDR3: TGCGCCAGCAGTGAGTCTGACGTTGACTACGAAGATACGCAGTATTTT.

In its sample, this clonotype was seen once. This chain connects TRBV10-2 to TRBJ2-6; 7 bases fit TRBD1. With V trimmed by 7 bases and J by 0 bases, 6 bases remained unmatched. This CDR3 comprises 16 residues. CDR1 WSHSY and CDR2 SAAADI come from the germline V gene. The CDR3 nucleotides are TGCGCCAGCAAGGGACAGTTATCCTCTGGGGCCAACGTCCTGACTTTC. Residues: CASKGQLSSGANVLTF.

This clonotype was detected many times. The chain uses TRBV6-1 and TRBJ1-3; maybe TRBD1 (5 bases). The CDR3 is made up of 15 amino acids. CDR1 is MNHNS and CDR2 is SASEGT in the germline V gene. Trimming cost V 0 bases and J 0 bases, with 6 bases left between them. CDR3 in amino acids: CASSEAQGSGNTIYF. The CDR3 DNA sequence: TGTGCCAGCAGTGAAGCGCAGGGCTCTGGAAACACCATATATTTT.

This chain connects TRBV5-1 to TRBJ2-3; possibly TRBD2 for D (6 bases). This CDR3 spans 14 amino acids. CDR1 is SGHRS, CDR2 YFSETQ, per germline. The ends were cut back, 5 bases at V and 4 bases at J, with 14 bases in the middle. The CDR3 coding sequence is TGCGCCAGCAGTAGCGGAGCCATCGCAGATACGCAGTATTTT. Protein: CASSSGAIADTQYF.

On this clonotype: One base away lies a much larger clone, so this may be a sequencing read error. The V call is TRBV7-9, the J call TRBJ2-7; no clear D. Per the germline V gene, CDR1 is SEHNR and CDR2 is FQNEAQ (reference sequence). The CDR3 length is 15 residues. This CDR3 is CASQPRKSSSYEEYF. DNA of the CDR3: TGTGCCAGTCAACCCCGAAAGTCAAGCTCCTACGAGGAGTACTTC.

This clonotype was observed many times. The chain employs TRBV9 and TRBJ2-3; 11 positions agree with TRBD2. V gave up 3 bases and J gave up 2 bases; unmatched junction bases: 5. The germline gives CDR1 SGDLS, CDR2 YYNGEE. The CDR3 has 16 residues. CDR3 sequence: CASSAGLAEPTDTQYF. DNA of the CDR3: TGTGCCAGCAGCGCGGGACTAGCGGAGCCCACAGATACGCAGTATTTT.